What follows are 28 T cell receptor beta chains derived from one specimen sequenced in a study of blood T cell repertoires in COVID-19. Data came from immunoSEQ multiplex PCR; TCRdb stores just in-frame clones and leaves some out. This repertoire shows around 300,000 clones, approximately 86% found once; its top ten account for approximately 2%. The sequencing input was peripheral blood. The receptors stem from a woman in her 30s who had recovered from COVID-19.

The chain carries TRBV11-2 and TRBJ2-5; a possible D gene is TRBD2 (5 bases). The CDR3 sequence is 15 residues long. V lost 4 bases and J 3 bases, leaving 15 bases between the germline ends. CDR1 and CDR2 (germline): SGHAT, FQNNGV. CDR3 nucleotide sequence: TGTGCCAGCAGCTCCGGCGGCGAGGGAAAAGAGACCCAGTACTTC. It specifies CASSSGGEGKETQYF.

The chain links TRBV2 to TRBJ1-1; D gene unclear. CDR3 size: 14 residues. V was trimmed by 1 base and J by 1 base, leaving 7 bases between them. Germline CDR1 and CDR2: SNHLY and FYNNEI. Written as DNA, the CDR3 is TGTGCCAGCAGTGAAGTGGCGGGGAACACTGAAGCTTTCTTT. Encoded protein: CASSEVAGNTEAFF.

J is TRBJ1-2 and V is TRBV4-2; weak D call: TRBD1 (5 bases). Germline CDR1 and CDR2: LGHNA and YNFKEQ. The ends were cut back, 6 bases at V and 2 bases at J, with 13 bases in the middle. The CDR3 covers 14 residues. The chain's CDR3 is CASRSYGGNYGYTF. The CDR3 coding sequence is TGTGCCAGCAGGAGTTATGGGGGGAACTATGGCTACACCTTC.

The gene calls are TRBV12-5 and TRBJ1-5, with TRBD1 matching over 9 bases. This CDR3 is built from 14 residues. V dropped 5 bases and J dropped 5; count of bases not matched to a gene: 4. CDR1 is LGHNT, CDR2 FRNRAP, per germline. The CDR3 loop is CASGPGQGYQPQHF. CDR3 sequence (DNA): TGTGCTAGTGGTCCAGGACAGGGGTATCAGCCCCAGCATTTT.

This chain uses TRBV28 with TRBJ1-5; a possible D gene is TRBD1 (6 bases). Trimming stripped 3 bases from V and 6 bases from J, with 9 bases between. This CDR3 is built from 13 residues. Per the germline V gene, CDR1 is MDHEN and CDR2 is SYDVKM. This chain's CDR3 is CASSFTGIQPQHF. CDR3 coding DNA: TGTGCCAGCAGTTTCACAGGGATTCAGCCCCAGCATTTT.

The rearrangement uses TRBV6-5 and TRBJ1-2; a weak D match, TRBD1 (5 bases). V lost 2 bases and J 4 bases, leaving 14 bases between the germline ends. The CDR3 is made up of 15 amino acids. The germline V gene encodes CDR1 MNHEY and CDR2 SVGAGI. CDR3 sequence (DNA): TGTGCCAGCAGTTACGGCGGGAGGGGCGGCTATGGCTACACCTTC. It encodes CASSYGGRGGYGYTF.

The chain couples TRBV7-9 to TRBJ2-2; D possibly corresponds to TRBD2 (5 bases). Trimming took 6 bases from V and 5 from J, leaving 13 bases between them. The CDR3 covers 14 residues. Germline V CDR1 and CDR2: SEHNR, FQNEAQ (reference sequence). The CDR3 nucleotides read TGTGCCAGCAGTCCCGCCCGGGGAACCGGGGAGCTGTTTTTT. Its protein is CASSPARGTGELFF.

The chain combines TRBV6-5 with TRBJ1-2; D unresolved. V was cut by 6 bases and J by 8 bases, with 13 bases left in between. The germline gives CDR1 MNHEY, CDR2 SVGAGI. This CDR3 is built from 12 residues. The CDR3 coding sequence is TGTGCCAGCAGGATGACTAGTACGGGCTACACCTTC. Protein product: CASRMTSTGYTF.

The V and J genes are TRBV12-3 or TRBV12-4 and TRBJ1-1; unclear D gene. The V end lost 1 base, the J end lost 7 bases, and 7 bases lay between the germline ends. The CDR3 length is 12 residues. The CDR3 bases are TGTGCCAGCAGTTTAGGATCACTTGAAGCTTTCTTT. Residues: CASSLGSLEAFF.

About this clone itself: Other DNA sequences in the sample encode the same CDR3. The chain joins TRBV11-2 to TRBJ1-2; the D gene is possibly TRBD1 (5 bases). The V and J ends lost 5 bases and 2 bases respectively, with 9 bases between them. CDR3 length equals 13 residues. Germline V gene sequence: CDR1 SGHAT, CDR2 FQNNGV. This CDR3 reads CASSAGQNYGYTF. CDR3 nucleotide sequence: TGTGCCAGCAGCGCGGGGCAGAACTATGGCTACACCTTC. Supplemented by reference TRBV11-2 and TRBJ1-2, the full variable domain reads EAGVAQSPRYKIIEKRQSVAFWCNPISGHATLYWYQQILGQGPKLLIQFQNNGVVDDSQLPKDRFSAERLKGVDSTLKIQPAKLEDSAVYLCASSAGQNYGYTFGSGTRLTVV.

The genes are TRBV3-1 (or the pseudogene TRBV3-2) and TRBJ2-5; 9 nucleotides align to TRBD1. CDR3 size: 23 residues. The V segment lost 2 bases and the J segment 5 bases; nucleotides outside the gene matches: 30. Germline V gives CDR1 LGHDT, CDR2 YNNKEL (reference sequence). The CDR3 DNA sequence: TGTGCCAGCAGCCAAAAAGGGGGGACAGGGTCTAATTCCCCAAATTCGTTGAGGGAGACCCAGTACTTC. It specifies CASSQKGGTGSNSPNSLRETQYF.

The chain links TRBV6-1 to TRBJ1-5, with a weak D call TRBD1 (6 bases). Per germline, CDR1 MNHNS and CDR2 SASEGT. The CDR3 is 15 amino acids. Trimming left V 1 base short and J 3 bases short, with 10 bases between. CDR3 in amino acids: CASSEGGHYNQPQHF. CDR3 DNA: TGTGCCAGCAGTGAAGGGGGACACTACAATCAGCCCCAGCATTTT.

The chain has TRBV6-1 and TRBJ1-2; perhaps TRBD1 as D (6 bases). Trimming removed 4 bases at V and 0 bases at J, with 15 bases between. Germline CDR1 is MNHNS and CDR2 is SASEGT. The CDR3 covers 16 residues. CDR3 loop: CASSGSQGRANYGYTF. The CDR3 nucleotides are TGTGCCAGCAGTGGATCACAGGGACGGGCTAACTATGGCTACACCTTC.

This chain joins TRBV27 and TRBJ2-1; possibly TRBD2 for D (7 bases). V was clipped by 5 bases and J by 1 base, with 9 bases between them. CDR3 length equals 14 residues. CDR1 is MNHEY, CDR2 SMNVEV, per germline (reference sequence). The CDR3 coding sequence is TGTGCCAGCAGTAGGGGGGGGTCCTACAATGAGCAGTTCTTC. Its protein is CASSRGGSYNEQFF.

The chain is built from TRBV21-1 and TRBJ1-3; the table assigns TRBD1, which was not confirmed against the DNA. TRBV21-1 is designated a pseudogene. The CDR3 extends over 15 amino acids. The chain's CDR3 is CASSKYRLSGNTIYF. The CDR3 DNA sequence: TGTGCCAGCAGCAAGTACAGGCTCTCTGGAAACACCATATATTTT.

The chain links TRBV3-1 (or the pseudogene TRBV3-2) to TRBJ1-2; 8 nucleotides match TRBD1. The CDR3 is made up of 14 amino acids. V trimming: 1 base; J trimming: 5 bases; junction bases outside the gene matches: 3. Germline V lookup: CDR1 LGHDT, CDR2 YNNKEL (reference sequence). The chain's CDR3 is CASSQGQGWYGYTF. The CDR3 bases are TGTGCCAGCAGCCAAGGACAGGGGTGGTATGGCTACACCTTC.

The chain employs TRBV5-1 and TRBJ2-4; the match to TRBD2 covers 9 bases. Germline V gene lookup returns CDR1 SGHRS and CDR2 YFSETQ. The length of the CDR3 is 17 residues. The ends lost 5 bases at V and 2 bases at J; junction bases unmatched: 11. The CDR3 loop reads CASSPVAGAGTKNIQYF. DNA of the CDR3: TGCGCCAGCAGTCCTGTAGCGGGAGCGGGAACCAAAAACATTCAGTACTTC.

The CDR3 reads CASSLGATSTEAFF. The CDR3 DNA sequence: TGTGCCAGCAGCTTAGGGGCCACGAGCACTGAAGCTTTCTTT. V gene TRBV11-2 combines with J gene TRBJ1-1; D not certain. Trimming shortened V by 1 base and J by 4 bases, and 10 bases separated the two germline ends. Germline lookup yields CDR1 SGHAT and CDR2 FQNNGV. The CDR3 covers 14 residues.

The chain is built from TRBV19 and TRBJ2-6; D is possibly TRBD1 (6 bases). V shed 4 bases and J shed 3 bases, with 10 bases lying between them. This CDR3 spans 15 amino acids. Germline values: CDR1 LNHDA, CDR2 SQIVND (reference sequence). The CDR3 is CASSRQVFGANVLTF. The CDR3 DNA reads TGTGCCAGTAGTAGACAGGTTTTTGGGGCCAACGTCCTGACTTTC.

The chain combines TRBV27 with TRBJ1-6, with 8 positions matching TRBD1. CDR1 is MNHEY, CDR2 SMNVEV, per germline (reference sequence). V lost 4 bases to trimming and J lost 7 bases; unmatched junction nucleotides: 6. The CDR3 length is 15 residues. CDR3 sequence: CASSYLGQGNSPLHF. CDR3 DNA sequence: TGTGCCAGCAGTTACCTCGGACAGGGAAATTCACCCCTCCACTTT.

This clone was seen a handful of times. This chain links TRBV5-1 with TRBJ2-7; TRBD1 is a possible D gene (5 bases). Trimming took 5 bases from V and 2 from J, leaving 14 bases between them. CDR3 size: 14 residues. Germline-derived CDR1 and CDR2 are SGHRS and YFSETQ. The CDR3 sequence is CASRDTPFTYEQYF. The CDR3 region has the DNA TGCGCCAGCAGGGACACTCCCTTTACCTACGAGCAGTACTTC.

Only a few counts were recorded for this clone. The V gene is TRBV14, the J gene TRBJ2-5, with 7 bases identical to TRBD1. Germline V lookup: CDR1 SGHDN, CDR2 FVKESK. This CDR3 has 16 amino acids. With 2 bases clipped from V and 5 bases from J, the junction kept 11 bases outside the gene matches. DNA of the CDR3: TGTGCCAGCAGCCAAAACGGTGACAGGGTCGTCGAGACCCAGTACTTC. Translated, it gives CASSQNGDRVVETQYF. Full variable domain (outside the CDR3, taken from reference TRBV14 and TRBJ2-5): EAGVTQFPSHSVIEKGQTVTLRCDPISGHDNLYWYRRVMGKEIKFLLHFVKESKQDESGMPNNRFLAERTGGTYSTLKVQPAELEDSGVYFCASSQNGDRVVETQYFGPGTRLLVL.

The chain links TRBV18 to TRBJ2-1; 11 bases are shared with TRBD2. The CDR3 covers 17 residues. Losses at the gene ends were 0 bases for V and 8 bases for J; bases not matched to a gene: 9. CDR1 KGHSH and CDR2 LQKENI come from the germline V gene. CDR3 residues: CASSPPQLAGDGDEQFF. CDR3 bases: TGTGCCAGCTCACCACCGCAACTAGCGGGGGACGGCGATGAGCAGTTCTTC.

The genes are TRBV15 and TRBJ1-1; the match to TRBD1 covers 9 bases. The CDR3 covers 16 residues. CDR1 and CDR2 (germline): LNHNV, YYDKDF (reference sequence). The V gene end was trimmed by 3 bases and the J gene end by 0 bases; junction bases not matched to a gene: 5. The CDR3: CATSRGDRDLNTEAFF. The DNA for the CDR3 is TGTGCCACCAGCAGGGGGGACAGGGACCTGAACACTGAAGCTTTCTTT.

V gene TRBV29-1 combines with J gene TRBJ2-2; 11 nucleotides align to TRBD2. V shed 0 bases, J shed 6 bases, and the junction held 3 bases outside the gene matches. This CDR3 has 15 residues. Per the germline V gene, CDR1 is SQVTM and CDR2 is ANQGSEA. As DNA, the CDR3 is TGCAGCGTTGAAGAAGGGACTAGCGGTGCCGGGGAGCTGTTTTTT. This gives the protein CSVEEGTSGAGELFF.

Comments on this clone: Other nucleotide sequences from this sample produce the same CDR3. CDR3 region: CASSETGNYGYTF. For the CDR3, the DNA is TGTGCCAGCAGTGAGACGGGTAACTATGGCTACACCTTC. The chain recombines TRBV2 with TRBJ1-2; D is undetermined. The CDR3 runs to 13 residues. CDR1 and CDR2 from the germline V gene are SNHLY and FYNNEI. The V end was cut by 3 bases, the J end by 1 base, with 6 bases between.

This chain joins TRBV5-1 and TRBJ2-1, with 13 bases that match TRBD2. Trimming took 5 bases from V and 4 from J; bases not matched to a gene: 6. This CDR3 has 16 amino acids. Germline loops: CDR1 SGHRS, CDR2 YFSETQ. CDR3 sequence reads: CASRLAGGPAYNEQFF. CDR3 in DNA: TGCGCCAGCAGACTAGCGGGGGGGCCGGCATACAATGAGCAGTTCTTC. The full variable domain, its missing parts supplied by reference TRBV5-1 and TRBJ2-1, is KAGVTQTPRYLIKTRGQQVTLSCSPISGHRSVSWYQQTPGQGLQFLFEYFSETQRNKGNFPGRFSGRQFSNSRSEMNVSTLELGDSALYLCASRLAGGPAYNEQFFGPGTRLTVL.

This clone was recorded only once. V and J are TRBV30 and TRBJ1-3; 9 positions agree with TRBD1. With V trimmed by 1 base and J by 0 bases, 1 base remained unmatched. CDR3 length equals 15 residues. Germline-derived CDR1 and CDR2 are GTSNPN and SVGIG (reference sequence). CDR3 sequence reads: CAWSGDRASGNTIYF. In DNA form, the CDR3 reads TGTGCCTGGAGTGGGGACAGGGCCTCTGGAAACACCATATATTTT.